This entry features one TCR beta chain sequence. Its antigen is undetermined. This sample was included in a study of CXCR3-negative and CXCR3-positive naive CD8 T cells. Broader study findings: When CXCR3-positive naive cells were set against CXCR3-negative naive cells, the former had more hydrophobic TRB CDR3s. The study found comparably high diversity in both naive subsets and much lower diversity in memory CD8+ cells. For naive cells, CXCR3-negative and CXCR3-positive subsets had similar TRBV-TRBJ usage; for memory cells, usage differed.

Triplicate sorts of around 300,000 cells per CD8+ subset. Naive CD8+ T cells had a CD45RO-CCR7+CD27+CD95- phenotype. Carrying UMI labels, the TRB cDNA libraries were prepared through 5' RACE. TCRdb processed the 5' RACE reads again and assigns one entry to each CDR3 protein, with no DNA. This listing includes about 98,000 distinct CDR3 sequences. This CDR3 comprises 15 residues. The germline CDR1 and CDR2 sequences are SGHTA and FQGNSA. The sequenced sample was naive CXCR3+ CD8+ T cells from blood. Subset described: CD45RO-CCR7+CD27+CD95- naive CD8+ T cells expressing CXCR3 (TNR3+). The TCR was taken from a human donor in good health. Some clones in this sample may be carry-over from other donors' samples. This chain links TRBV7-2 with TRBJ2-7; as DNA is missing, the TRBD1 call by TCRdb cannot be tested. CDR3 region: CASSLVGGMRGEQYF.